This TCR beta chain appears in the sequencing data of a study of response to subunit inactivated influenza vaccine. CDR1 is SQVTM, CDR2 ANQGSEA, per germline. The CDR3 contains 15 residues. The J segment lost 0 bases and the V segment lost 7 bases, leaving 8 bases of the junction unmatched. TCRdb reprocessed the RT-PCR reads with MiXCR, giving one entry per CDR3 protein. The table has about 540,000 distinct CDR3 sequences, approximately 22% seen once; the top ten hold approximately 3%. This clonotype was picked up one time. This sample also belongs to another study, concerning T cells expressing NK-cell markers. Turning to that study: UMI-tagged 5'RACE template switching yielded the TCR beta cDNA. According to the study, TCR beta repertoires originated from sorted CD3+CD56+NKG2C+, CD3+CD56+NKG2C- and CD3+CD56-NKG2C+ T cells. Several experiments employed an anti-gamma-delta TCR antibody to confine sorting to alpha-beta TCR T cells. In several donors, dominant clonotypes made up roughly 25-60.1% of CD3+CD56-NKG2C+ cells. Specificity for HCMV among expanded NKG2C+ T cell clones was not established.

Source: CD4+ T cells sorted from PBMCs, taken 11 to 12 days after vaccination. This TCR was recovered from a man aged 45-65 years who received an inactivated influenza vaccine. This chain joins TRBV29-1 and TRBJ1-1; TRBD1 agrees at 10 bases. CDR3 amino acids: CSARKGQGMNTEAFF. CDR3 DNA: TGCAGCGCACGAAAGGGACAGGGGATGAACACTGAAGCTTTCTTT.